The clone carrying this TCR beta chain occurred a few times. Its target is not known. The CDR3 covers 15 residues. Germline CDR1 is ENHRY and CDR2 is SYGVKD. V was pared by 8 bases and J by 4 bases, with 10 bases of the junction left unmatched. The data stem from a study of beta chain features in type 1 diabetes. cDNA synthesis used the whole RNA isolate, giving expressed TCRB sequences. Profiling relied on immunoSEQ multiplex PCR, and the TCRdb table lists in-frame clones only, not all of them. The sample includes 300,000 to 400,000 clones, approximately 9.9% seen only once; the top ten take around 1%. Each donor gave one heparinised blood draw averaging roughly 120 mL. Study outcomes and limitations: Moderate but significant shortening of TCRB CDR3s was recorded in all four CD4+ subsets from Type 1 diabetes patients.

V is TRBV10-3 and J is TRBJ2-1; 8 bases fit TRBD1. The clonotype originates from a man aged 25 to 40 with type 1 diabetes. The specimen sequenced was central memory CD4+ T cells from blood. The CDR3 here is CAISGQGAGYNEQFF. In DNA, the CDR3 is TGTGCCATCTCAGGGCAGGGGGCAGGATACAATGAGCAGTTCTTC.